This T cell receptor beta chain is from a study of blood T cell repertoires in COVID-19. Study-level background: Italy, Spain and the United States were the sources of the convalescent and acute COVID-19 samples. PBMCs, B-cell-depleted T cells, or T cells provided the cDNA or gDNA that made up the material.

In germline, CDR1 is SGHNT, CDR2 YYREEE (reference sequence). CDR3 length equals 13 residues. The V and J ends lost 1 base and 6 bases, in that order; junction bases with no gene match: 0. Authors' processing steps: Estimates of nucleated cell counts were drawn from the amplification of reference gene primers. Profiled with immunoSEQ multiplex PCR; TCRdb holds only in-frame clones, not every one. Clone size and V and J calls were adopted from that table, with D and trimming inferred from the DNA. The table has 150,000 to 200,000 clones, approximately 92% seen once. The sequence was collected from a woman in her forties or fifties with acute or convalescent COVID-19. This rearrangement joins TRBV5-4 to TRBJ2-1, with 8 bases identical to TRBD1. Sequences were obtained from peripheral blood. The CDR3 protein is CASSLTGGNEQFF. DNA for the CDR3: TGTGCCAGCAGCTTGACAGGGGGCAATGAGCAGTTCTTC.